This T cell receptor (beta chain) was sequenced during a study of blood T cell repertoires in COVID-19. Study summary: Sample material is recorded as cDNA or gDNA derived from T cells, B-cell-depleted T cells, or PBMCs.

Per the original methods: By means of reference gene primer amplification, nucleated cell counts were estimated. The table came from immunoSEQ multiplex PCR; TCRdb's copy has only in-frame clones and leaves some out. V, J and clone size are those of that table, while D and trimming were read from the DNA. The sample lists more than 55,000 clones; about nine tenths were seen once. The table lists this clone with a few counts. This CDR3 contains 15 residues. V was cut by 0 bases and J by 0 bases, with 9 bases left in between. The sequenced sample consisted of peripheral blood. The sequence was collected from a woman in her 70s with acute or convalescent COVID-19. The chain recombines TRBV5-3 with TRBJ1-1; D unresolved. TRBV5-3 is known as an ORF, though its function is uncertain. The chain's CDR3 is CARSLVGFVNTEAFF. In DNA, the CDR3 is TGTGCCAGAAGCTTGGTCGGGTTCGTGAACACTGAAGCTTTCTTT.